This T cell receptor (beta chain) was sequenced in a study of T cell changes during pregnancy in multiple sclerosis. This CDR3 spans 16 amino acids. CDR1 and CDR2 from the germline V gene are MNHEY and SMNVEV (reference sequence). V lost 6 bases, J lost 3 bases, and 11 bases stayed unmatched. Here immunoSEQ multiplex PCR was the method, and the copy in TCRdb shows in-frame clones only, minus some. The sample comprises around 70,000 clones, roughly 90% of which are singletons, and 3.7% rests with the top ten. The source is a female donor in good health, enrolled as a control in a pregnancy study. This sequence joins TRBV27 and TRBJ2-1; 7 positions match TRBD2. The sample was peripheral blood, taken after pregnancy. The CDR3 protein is CASSLGGRGFYNEQFF. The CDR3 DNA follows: TGTGCCAGCAGCTTGGGGGGGAGAGGGTTCTACAATGAGCAGTTCTTC.